This TCR beta chain was captured by sequencing in a study of T cells expressing NK-cell markers. About the study: Cells sorted as CD3+CD56+NKG2C+, CD3+CD56+NKG2C- and CD3+CD56-NKG2C+ T cells supplied the TCR beta repertoires. Study-wide results and caveats: Also leading the CD3+CD56-NKG2C+ fraction in a few donors were these clonotypes. The share of CD8+ T cells held by dominant NKG2C+ clonotypes was about 1.0-8% in about 6 donors.

Concerning this clonotype: Its specificity is not known.

Germline CDR1 reads SGHNT; CDR2 reads YENEEA. There are 16 residues in the CDR3. TCRdb reprocessed the 5' RACE reads and reports one entry per CDR3 protein, with no DNA. The ten most abundant clones cover approximately 12% of a sample with around 380,000 distinct CDR3 sequences. This sequence originates from a woman between 50 and 59 years old in good health. The sample was blood T cells: a sorted CD56 or NKG2C T cell subset, CD4+ or CD8+ T cells, or bulk PBMC T cells (not recorded which). V is TRBV11-3 and J is TRBJ2-2; TCRdb calls TRBD2, which cannot be checked without DNA. The CDR3 here is CASSGTSGPNTGELFF.